Presented here are 27 T cell receptor beta chains from one specimen sequenced in a study of T cell responses to AZD1222 COVID-19 vaccine. Data came from immunoSEQ multiplex PCR; TCRdb stores just in-frame clones and leaves some out. The sample comprises approximately 100,000 clones, around 87% of which are singletons, and less than 4.5% rests with the top ten. Source: peripheral blood, taken 28 days after the second AZD1222 dose. All receptors derive from an adult who received the AZD1222 COVID-19 vaccine.

The chain uses TRBV3-1 (or the pseudogene TRBV3-2) and TRBJ2-7; 8 positions match TRBD2. This CDR3 is 15 amino acids long. Germline trimming cut 1 base from V and 3 bases from J; bases unmatched to any gene: 5. Germline CDR1 LGHDT, CDR2 YNNKEL (reference sequence). The CDR3 bases are TGTGCCAGCAGCCAAGTCGGGACTAGTAACTACGAGCAGTACTTC. This translates into CASSQVGTSNYEQYF.

The rearrangement links TRBV18 to TRBJ2-1, with D hard to call. The ends were cut back, 4 bases at V and 5 bases at J, with 3 bases in the middle. CDR1 and CDR2 (germline): KGHSH, LQKENI. The CDR3 is made up of 11 amino acids. DNA of the CDR3: TGTGCCAGCTCACTAAACAATGAGCAGTTCTTC. It codes for CASSLNNEQFF.

The V and J genes are TRBV7-2 and TRBJ2-7, with unresolved D. Trimming shortened V by 5 bases and J by 0 bases, and 11 bases separated the two germline ends. Germline values: CDR1 SGHTA, CDR2 FQGNSA. CDR3 length: 14 amino acids. The CDR3 DNA sequence: TGTGCCAGCAGCCCGTCCCCGAGCTCCTACGAGCAGTACTTC. This sequence encodes CASSPSPSSYEQYF.

The rearrangement links TRBV23-1 to TRBJ1-1; no definite D call. TRBV23-1 is sorted into the ORF group, with uncertain function. The CDR3 has 15 residues. Trimming took 6 bases from V and 2 from J, leaving 16 bases between them. The CDR3 region has the DNA TGCGCCAGCAGAAAAGGGAAAGGAGTAAACACTGAAGCTTTCTTT. Translated: CASRKGKGVNTEAFF.

The chain carries TRBV19 and TRBJ2-5; 7 bases are a match to TRBD2. Germline assignment: CDR1 LNHDA and CDR2 SQIVND (reference sequence). The CDR3 contains 15 residues. V lost 2 bases, J lost 0 bases, and 3 bases stayed unmatched. CDR3 residues: CASSISGGDQETQYF. CDR3 nucleotide sequence: TGTGCCAGTAGTATATCGGGGGGAGACCAAGAGACCCAGTACTTC.

The V gene is TRBV2, the J gene TRBJ2-6; no reliable D call. Germline V gene data show CDR1 as SNHLY and CDR2 as FYNNEI. V lost 7 bases and J 0 bases, leaving 7 bases between the germline ends. The CDR3 runs 14 residues. CDR3 residues: CASTSPSGANVLTF. The CDR3 nucleotides are TGTGCCAGCACGAGTCCCTCTGGGGCCAACGTCCTGACTTTC.

V gene TRBV12-3 or TRBV12-4 combines with J gene TRBJ1-2; D is ambiguous. The CDR3 consists of 10 residues. Trimming stripped 8 bases from V and 9 bases from J, with 10 bases between. CDR3 in amino acids: CASRGMSYTF. In DNA, the CDR3 is TGTGCCAGCCGTGGGATGAGCTACACCTTC.

The chain recombines TRBV4-1 with TRBJ2-7, with TRBD1 as a possible D gene (6 bases). Between the trimmed V and J ends, which lost 0 bases and 0 bases, there was a span of 12 bases. Per germline, CDR1 MGHRA and CDR2 YSYEKL. The CDR3 totals 16 residues. Here the CDR3 reads CASSQDRGGISYEQYF. In DNA form, the CDR3 reads TGCGCCAGCAGCCAAGATCGTGGGGGCATCTCCTACGAGCAGTACTTC.

The chain is built from TRBV9 and TRBJ2-1; the D is unclear. This CDR3 spans 12 amino acids. The germline CDR1 and CDR2 sequences are SGDLS and YYNGEE. The germline V and J ends were trimmed by 2 bases and 7 bases, with 7 bases remaining between them. This CDR3 reads CASSVASNEQFF. The CDR3 nucleotides are TGTGCCAGCAGCGTGGCGAGTAATGAGCAGTTCTTC.

The genes are TRBV2 and TRBJ1-2; 9 bases are shared with TRBD1. CDR1 SNHLY and CDR2 FYNNEI come from the germline V gene. This CDR3 contains 12 residues. J lost 8 bases, V lost 6 bases, and 4 bases had no gene match. The CDR3 coding sequence is TGTGCCAGCAGCGGGACAGGGAAGGGCTACACCTTC. Translation gives CASSGTGKGYTF.

The chain uses TRBV9 and TRBJ2-1; D is uncertain. CDR3 size: 16 residues. V was cut by 0 bases and J by 0 bases, with 10 bases left in between. The germline CDR1 and CDR2 sequences are SGDLS and YYNGEE. The CDR3, as DNA: TGTGCCAGCAGCGTAGCGACGGGCCCCTCCTACAATGAGCAGTTCTTC. This codes for CASSVATGPSYNEQFF.

This chain uses TRBV3-1 (or the pseudogene TRBV3-2) with TRBJ2-7, with 10 bases aligning to TRBD2. Unmatched junction bases numbered 11, after V lost 1 base and J lost 2 bases. From germline, CDR1 is LGHDT and CDR2 YNNKEL (reference sequence). CDR3 length: 18 amino acids. The CDR3 DNA follows: TGTGCCAGCAGCCAAGCTTGGGCCTCTAGCGGGAGTCCCTACGAGCAGTACTTC. Protein sequence: CASSQAWASSGSPYEQYF.

The rearrangement joins TRBV7-2 to TRBJ2-5, with TRBD1 matching 8 bases. CDR3 size: 17 residues. Germline CDR1 SGHTA, CDR2 FQGNSA. Trimming took 6 bases from V and 3 from J; bases not matched to a gene: 15. The CDR3 DNA reads as TGTGCCAGCAGTCGTTTCCCCCGAGGACAGGGCGAAGAGACCCAGTACTTC. Protein sequence: CASSRFPRGQGEETQYF.

V is TRBV6-2 or TRBV6-3 and J is TRBJ1-5; no reliable D call. Germline V CDR1 and CDR2: MNHEY, SVGEGT. Deletions cut 5 bases from V and 5 bases from J, with 7 bases between. CDR3 length: 12 residues. This chain's CDR3 is CASSLLYQPQHF. The CDR3 nucleotides are TGTGCCAGCAGTCTACTATATCAGCCCCAGCATTTT.

The gene calls are TRBV7-3 and TRBJ2-3, with a tentative D call TRBD2 (5 bases). The CDR3 covers 17 residues. V dropped 0 bases and J dropped 1 base, with 14 bases sitting between them. The germline V gene has CDR1 SGHTA and CDR2 FQGTGA. CDR3 coding DNA: TGTGCCAGCAGCTTAACGGCGGCGTCGCGGGGCACAGATACGCAGTATTTT. This sequence encodes CASSLTAASRGTDTQYF.

This clone was found a few times. V is TRBV30 and J is TRBJ2-1; 10 bases align to TRBD2. V was clipped by 7 bases and J by 2 bases; unmatched bases: 8. The CDR3 has 15 residues. The germline V gene has CDR1 GTSNPN and CDR2 SVGIG (reference sequence). The CDR3 DNA follows: TGTGCCTTCATCAGCCTAGCGGGAGCCTACAATGAGCAGTTCTTC. It translates to CAFISLAGAYNEQFF. Full variable domain (missing parts from reference TRBV30 and TRBJ2-1): SQTIHQWPATLVQPVGSPLSLECTVEGTSNPNLYWYRQAAGRGLQLLFYSVGIGQISSEVPQNLSASRPQDRQFILSSKKLLLSDSGFYLCAFISLAGAYNEQFFGPGTRLTVL.

This rearrangement joins TRBV6-2 or TRBV6-3 to TRBJ2-7; no reliable D call. Germline V gene lookup returns CDR1 MNHEY and CDR2 SVGEGT. Trimming took 3 bases from V and 3 from J, leaving 6 bases between them. The CDR3 length is 12 residues. The CDR3 reads CASSYMGYEQYF. CDR3 DNA sequence: TGTGCCAGCAGTTATATGGGCTACGAGCAGTACTTC.

This rearrangement joins TRBV4-1 to TRBJ1-5, with D unresolved. CDR3 size: 16 residues. Germline values: CDR1 MGHRA, CDR2 YSYEKL. The ends were cut back, 3 bases at V and 0 bases at J, with 12 bases in the middle. The CDR3 spells CASSHGARYSNQPQHF. The CDR3 DNA is TGCGCCAGCAGCCACGGAGCCCGTTATAGCAATCAGCCCCAGCATTTT.

This clone showed up just once. The chain recombines TRBV29-1 with TRBJ1-2; 8 nucleotides match TRBD1. Germline trimming cut 4 bases from V and 8 bases from J; bases unmatched to any gene: 9. The CDR3 totals 13 residues. Germline V CDR1 and CDR2: SQVTM, ANQGSEA. The CDR3: CSVGPTGDGGYTF. The CDR3 bases are TGCAGCGTTGGGCCGACAGGGGATGGAGGCTACACCTTC. The variable domain in full, with the rest retrieved from reference TRBV29-1 and TRBJ1-2, is SAVISQKPSRDICQRGTSLTIQCQVDSQVTMMFWYRQQPGQSLTLIATANQGSEATYESGFVIDKFPISRPNLTFSTLTVSNMSPEDSSIYLCSVGPTGDGGYTFGSGTRLTVV.

CDR3 residues: CASSQGLSDRGEKLFF. The CDR3 region has the DNA TGCGCCAGCAGCCAGGGACTTTCGGACAGGGGGGAAAAACTGTTTTTT. This chain connects TRBV4-3 to TRBJ1-4, with 10 bases aligning to TRBD1. The germline gives CDR1 LGHNA, CDR2 YSLEER. The CDR3 extends over 16 amino acids. V lost 3 bases to trimming and J lost 8 bases; unmatched junction nucleotides: 9.

This chain connects TRBV7-9 to TRBJ1-1, with 9 bases aligning to TRBD1. Per germline, CDR1 SEHNR and CDR2 FQNEAQ (reference sequence). Trimming took 4 bases from V and 1 from J; bases not matched to a gene: 13. The CDR3 has 18 amino acids. The CDR3 DNA reads as TGTGCCAGCAGCTATTCGGACAGGGGTATCTTTGCGAACACTGAAGCTTTCTTT. Its protein is CASSYSDRGIFANTEAFF. Variable domain in full (rest from reference TRBV7-9 and TRBJ1-1): DTGVSQNPRHKITKRGQNVTFRCDPISEHNRLYWYRQTLGQGPEFLTYFQNEAQLEKSRLLSDRFSAERPKGSFSTLEIQRTEQGDSAMYLCASSYSDRGIFANTEAFFGQGTRLTVV.

This chain uses TRBV5-1 with TRBJ2-1; D not certain. CDR1 and CDR2 (germline): SGHRS, YFSETQ. V was shortened by 2 bases and J by 2 bases, with 8 bases between the two germline ends. This CDR3 region has 14 residues. The CDR3 nucleotides read TGCGCCAGCAGCTTCGGAGAGGCCTACAATGAGCAGTTCTTC. This gives the protein CASSFGEAYNEQFF.

The rearrangement joins TRBV27 to TRBJ2-7; TRBD1 is a possible D gene (5 bases). Germline V gene data show CDR1 as MNHEY and CDR2 as SMNVEV (reference sequence). Trimming pared 4 bases from V and 3 bases from J, leaving 10 bases between. The CDR3 extends over 13 amino acids. CDR3 DNA sequence: TGTGCCAGCAGTTGGACAAGCCGCTACGAGCAGTACTTC. It specifies CASSWTSRYEQYF.

This clone was seen only once. The chain has TRBV5-6 and TRBJ2-7; 9 nucleotides align to TRBD1. CDR3 size: 14 residues. Germline trimming cut 0 bases from V and 6 bases from J; bases unmatched to any gene: 4. CDR1 and CDR2 (germline): SGHDT, YYEEEE. The CDR3 loop is CASSLVGQGGEQYF. CDR3 nucleotides: TGTGCCAGCAGCTTGGTGGGACAGGGTGGCGAGCAGTACTTC.

The J gene is TRBJ1-5, the V gene TRBV3-1 (or the pseudogene TRBV3-2); D not resolved. Trimming cost V 2 bases and J 7 bases, with 9 bases left between them. From germline, CDR1 is LGHDT and CDR2 YNNKEL (reference sequence). The CDR3 is 13 amino acids. The CDR3 nucleotides read TGTGCCAGCAGCCAAACATCGGGACAGCCCCAGCATTTT. It encodes CASSQTSGQPQHF.

The V call is TRBV20-1, the J call TRBJ1-2; no clear D. Germline V gene data show CDR1 as DFQATT and CDR2 as SNEGSKA (reference sequence). CDR3 length: 11 amino acids. Trimming stripped 6 bases from V and 4 bases from J, with 9 bases between. The CDR3 coding sequence is TGCAGTGCAGAGAGCCTCTATGGCTACACCTTC. Protein: CSAESLYGYTF.

This chain uses TRBV12-3 or TRBV12-4 with TRBJ2-7; D remains unclear. CDR3 length: 13 residues. Trimming stripped 3 bases from V and 4 bases from J, with 10 bases between. The CDR3 DNA reads TGTGCCAGCAGTTTTAGCCCGGATTACGAGCAGTACTTC. Protein product: CASSFSPDYEQYF.